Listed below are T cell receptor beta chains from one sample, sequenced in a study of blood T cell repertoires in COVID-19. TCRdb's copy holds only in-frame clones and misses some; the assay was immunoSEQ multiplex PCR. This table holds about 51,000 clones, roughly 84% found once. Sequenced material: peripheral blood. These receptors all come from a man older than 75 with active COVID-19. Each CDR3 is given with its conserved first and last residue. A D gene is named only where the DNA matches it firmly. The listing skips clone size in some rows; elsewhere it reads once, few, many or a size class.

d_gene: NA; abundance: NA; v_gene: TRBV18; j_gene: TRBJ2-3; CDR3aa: CASSPRTGGARRDDTQYF; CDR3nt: TGTGCCAGCTCACCACGTACTGGGGGCGCACGTCGGGATGATACGCAGTATTTT
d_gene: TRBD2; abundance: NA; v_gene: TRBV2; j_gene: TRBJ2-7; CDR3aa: CASSVSSGRSAYEQYF; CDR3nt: TGTGCCAGCAGTGTGTCTAGCGGGAGGTCCGCCTACGAGCAGTACTTC
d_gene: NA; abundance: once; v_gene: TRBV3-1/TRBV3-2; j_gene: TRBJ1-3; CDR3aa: CASSQYETGRNTIYF; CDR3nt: TGTGCCAGCAGCCAATATGAGACAGGTCGAAACACCATATATTTT
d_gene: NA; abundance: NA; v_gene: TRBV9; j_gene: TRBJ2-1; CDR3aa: CASSGNPSDVEQFF; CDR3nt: TGTGCCAGCAGCGGGAACCCTAGCGATGTTGAGCAGTTCTTC
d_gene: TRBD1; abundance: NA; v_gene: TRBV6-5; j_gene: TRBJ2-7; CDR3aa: CASSRGQYEQYF; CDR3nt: TGTGCCAGCAGTCGGGGACAGTACGAGCAGTACTTC
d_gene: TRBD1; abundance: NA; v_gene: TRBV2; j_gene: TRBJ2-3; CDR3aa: CASTRARTGATDTQYF; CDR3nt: TGTGCCAGCACCCGTGCTCGGACAGGGGCAACAGATACGCAGTATTTT
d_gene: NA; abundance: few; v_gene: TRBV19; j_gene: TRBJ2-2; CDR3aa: CASSQSGAGELFF; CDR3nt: TGTGCCAGTAGCCAATCGGGGGCCGGGGAGCTGTTTTTT
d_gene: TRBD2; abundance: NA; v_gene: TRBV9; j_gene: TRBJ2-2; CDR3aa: CASSGPHAGAANTGELFF; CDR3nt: TGTGCCAGCAGCGGGCCCCACGCGGGAGCGGCGAACACCGGGGAGCTGTTTTTT
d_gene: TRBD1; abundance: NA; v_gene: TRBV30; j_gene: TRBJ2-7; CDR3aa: CAWRYSLGTGIYEQYF; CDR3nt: TGTGCCTGGAGATACAGCCTTGGGACAGGAATTTACGAGCAGTACTTC
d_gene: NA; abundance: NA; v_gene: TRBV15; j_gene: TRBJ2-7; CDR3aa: CATSTPWDFYEQYF; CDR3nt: TGTGCCACCAGCACCCCCTGGGACTTCTACGAGCAGTACTTC
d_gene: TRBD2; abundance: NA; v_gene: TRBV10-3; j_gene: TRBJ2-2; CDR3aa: CAISESFSGRGTGELFF; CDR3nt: TGTGCCATCAGTGAGTCATTCAGCGGGAGAGGCACCGGGGAGCTGTTTTTT
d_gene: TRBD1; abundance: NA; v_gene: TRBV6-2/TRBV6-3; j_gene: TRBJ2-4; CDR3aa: CASSYSGQGMAKNIQYF; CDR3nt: TGTGCCAGCAGTTACTCGGGACAGGGAATGGCCAAAAACATTCAGTACTTC
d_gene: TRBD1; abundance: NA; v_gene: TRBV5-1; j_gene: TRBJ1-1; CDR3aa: CASSFRQGLNMNTEAFF; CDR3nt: TGCGCCAGCAGCTTTCGACAGGGGCTTAACATGAACACTGAAGCTTTCTTT
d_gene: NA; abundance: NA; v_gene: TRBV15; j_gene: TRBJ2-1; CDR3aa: CATSRDLGGDDEQFF; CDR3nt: TGTGCCACCAGCAGAGATCTGGGGGGAGATGATGAGCAGTTCTTC
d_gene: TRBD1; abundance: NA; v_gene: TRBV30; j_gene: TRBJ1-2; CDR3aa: CAWSVQLGQGNGYTF; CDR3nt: TGTGCCTGGAGTGTACAGCTGGGACAGGGGAATGGCTACACCTTC
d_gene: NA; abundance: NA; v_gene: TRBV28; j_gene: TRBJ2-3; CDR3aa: CASSFPRGDSDTQYF; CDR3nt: TGTGCCAGCAGTTTCCCGCGGGGTGATTCAGATACGCAGTATTTT
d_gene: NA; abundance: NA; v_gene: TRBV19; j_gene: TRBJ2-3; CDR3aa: CASSIAGGTRTDTQYF; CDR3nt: TGTGCCAGTAGTATAGCAGGCGGGACTCGCACAGATACGCAGTATTTT
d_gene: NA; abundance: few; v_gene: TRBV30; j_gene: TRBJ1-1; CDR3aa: CAWSVRGEAFF; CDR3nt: TGTGCCTGGAGTGTAAGGGGGGAAGCTTTCTTT
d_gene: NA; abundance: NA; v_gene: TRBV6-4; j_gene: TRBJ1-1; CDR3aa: CASSDPMRVPTEAFF; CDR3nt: TGTGCCAGCAGTGACCCAATGCGGGTACCCACTGAAGCTTTCTTT
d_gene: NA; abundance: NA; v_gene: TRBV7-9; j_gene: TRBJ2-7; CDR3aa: CASSLKPYEQYF; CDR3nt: TGTGCCAGCAGCCTTAAGCCCTACGAGCAGTACTTC
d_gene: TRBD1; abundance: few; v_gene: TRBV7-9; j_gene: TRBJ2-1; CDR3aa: CASSPPTGLGYNEQFF; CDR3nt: TGTGCCAGCAGCCCCCCGACAGGGTTGGGTTACAATGAGCAGTTCTTC
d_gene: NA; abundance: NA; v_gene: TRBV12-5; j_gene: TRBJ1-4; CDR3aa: CASGLVMNEQGGPTNEKLFF; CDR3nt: TGTGCTAGTGGTTTGGTAATGAACGAACAGGGAGGGCCAACTAATGAAAAACTGTTTTTT
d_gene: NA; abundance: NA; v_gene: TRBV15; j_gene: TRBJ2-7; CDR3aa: CATSRDPGAGREQYF; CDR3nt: TGTGCCACCAGCAGAGATCCCGGGGCAGGGAGGGAGCAGTACTTC
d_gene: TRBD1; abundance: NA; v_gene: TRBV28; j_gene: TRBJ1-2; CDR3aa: CASSAGDRNYGYTF; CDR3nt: TGTGCCAGCAGTGCCGGGGACAGGAACTATGGCTACACCTTC
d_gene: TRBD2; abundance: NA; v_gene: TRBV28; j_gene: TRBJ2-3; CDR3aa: CASSRLAGGPLTQYF; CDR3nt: TGTGCCAGCAGCCGACTAGCGGGGGGTCCTCTTACGCAGTATTTT
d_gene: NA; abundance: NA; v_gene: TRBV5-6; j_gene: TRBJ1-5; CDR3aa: CASSLGGGQPQHF; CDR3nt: TGTGCCAGCAGCTTGGGGGGGGGTCAGCCCCAGCATTTT
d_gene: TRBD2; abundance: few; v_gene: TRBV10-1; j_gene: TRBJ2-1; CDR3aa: CASSASGSVNEQFF; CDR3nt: TGCGCCAGCAGTGCTAGCGGGAGCGTTAATGAGCAGTTCTTC
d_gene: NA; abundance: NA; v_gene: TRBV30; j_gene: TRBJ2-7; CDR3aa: CAWSVRSSGPAEQYF; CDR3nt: TGTGCCTGGAGTGTACGGAGTAGCGGACCTGCCGAGCAGTACTTC
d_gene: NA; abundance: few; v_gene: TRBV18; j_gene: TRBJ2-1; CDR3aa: CASSPDYLAGNEQFF; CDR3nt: TGTGCCAGCTCACCAGACTACCTAGCTGGCAATGAGCAGTTCTTC
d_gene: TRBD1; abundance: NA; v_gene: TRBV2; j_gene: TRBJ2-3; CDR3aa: CASSIQGGTDTQYF; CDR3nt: TGTGCCAGCAGTATACAGGGGGGTACAGATACGCAGTATTTT
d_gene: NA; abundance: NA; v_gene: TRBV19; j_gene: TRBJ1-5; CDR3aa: CASSPPGGSNQPQHF; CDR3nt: TGTGCCAGTAGTCCGCCGGGGGGGAGCAATCAGCCCCAGCATTTT
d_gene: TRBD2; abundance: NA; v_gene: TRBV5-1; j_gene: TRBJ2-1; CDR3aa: CASSLTSGRVYNEQFF; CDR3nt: TGCGCCAGCAGCTTGACTAGCGGGAGGGTATACAATGAGCAGTTCTTC
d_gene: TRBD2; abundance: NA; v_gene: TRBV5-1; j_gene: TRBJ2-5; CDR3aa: CASRSGLAGGKQETQYF; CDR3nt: TGCGCCAGCAGGTCGGGACTAGCGGGAGGGAAACAAGAGACCCAGTACTTC
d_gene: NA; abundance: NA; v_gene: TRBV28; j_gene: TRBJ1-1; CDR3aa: CASSSGGFVEAFF; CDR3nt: TGTGCCAGCAGTTCCGGGGGGTTTGTTGAAGCTTTCTTT
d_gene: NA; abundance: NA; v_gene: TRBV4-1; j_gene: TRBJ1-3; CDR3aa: CASSSRWPPSGNTIYF; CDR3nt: TGCGCCAGCAGCTCTCGCTGGCCTCCCTCTGGAAACACCATATATTTT
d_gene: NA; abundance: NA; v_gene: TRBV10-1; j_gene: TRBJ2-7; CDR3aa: CASIQGYSYEQYF; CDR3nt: TGCGCCAGCATACAGGGCTACTCCTACGAGCAGTACTTC
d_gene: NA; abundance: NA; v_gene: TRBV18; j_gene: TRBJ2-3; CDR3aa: CASSSRDTRTDTQYF; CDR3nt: TGTGCCAGCTCCTCCCGGGACACTCGCACAGATACGCAGTATTTT
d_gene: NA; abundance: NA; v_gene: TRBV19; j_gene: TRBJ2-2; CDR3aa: CASSITDGTGELFF; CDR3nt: TGTGCCAGTAGTATCACAGACGGCACCGGGGAGCTGTTTTTT
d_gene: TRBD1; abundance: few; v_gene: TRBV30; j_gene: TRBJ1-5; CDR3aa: CAWSRGNQPQHF; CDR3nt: TGTGCCTGGAGCAGGGGGAATCAGCCCCAGCATTTT
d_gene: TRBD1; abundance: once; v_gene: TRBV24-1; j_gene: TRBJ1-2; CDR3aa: CATSARTGSGDYGYTF; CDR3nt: TGTGCCACCAGTGCTAGGACAGGGTCCGGAGACTATGGCTACACCTTC
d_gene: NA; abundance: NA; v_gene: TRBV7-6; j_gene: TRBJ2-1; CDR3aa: CASSLRGIGYGEQFF; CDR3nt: TGTGCCAGCAGCTTAAGAGGGATCGGTTATGGTGAGCAGTTCTTC
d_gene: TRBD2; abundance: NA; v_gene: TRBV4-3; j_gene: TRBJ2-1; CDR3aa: CASSQHSGRDNEQFF; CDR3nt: TGCGCCAGCAGCCAACATAGCGGGAGAGACAATGAGCAGTTCTTC
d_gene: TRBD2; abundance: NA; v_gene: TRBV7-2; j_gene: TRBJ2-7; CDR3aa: CASSLFTSGGTYEQYF; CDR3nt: TGTGCCAGCAGCTTATTTACTAGCGGGGGTACCTACGAGCAGTACTTC
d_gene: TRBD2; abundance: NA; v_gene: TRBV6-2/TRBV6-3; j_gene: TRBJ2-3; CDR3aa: CASSLLAAYNPSTDTQYF; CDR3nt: TGTGCCAGCAGTTTACTAGCGGCATATAACCCTAGCACAGATACGCAGTATTTT
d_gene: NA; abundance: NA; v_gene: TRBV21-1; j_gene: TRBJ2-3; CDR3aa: CASSKESLRGQEDTQYF; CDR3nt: TGTGCCAGCAGCAAAGAAAGTTTGAGGGGGCAGGAAGATACGCAGTATTTT
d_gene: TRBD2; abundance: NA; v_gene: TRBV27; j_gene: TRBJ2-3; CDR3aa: CASNKREMGTDTQYF; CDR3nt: TGTGCCAGCAACAAGCGGGAGATGGGCACAGATACGCAGTATTTT
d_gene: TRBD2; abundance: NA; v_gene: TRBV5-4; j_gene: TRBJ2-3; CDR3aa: CASSQTSGSTDTQYF; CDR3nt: TGTGCCAGCAGCCAGACTAGCGGCAGCACAGATACGCAGTATTTT
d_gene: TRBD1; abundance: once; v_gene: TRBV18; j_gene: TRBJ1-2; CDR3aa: CASSPAQGAGYGYTF; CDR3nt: TGTGCCAGCTCACCCGCACAGGGGGCGGGCTATGGCTACACCTTC
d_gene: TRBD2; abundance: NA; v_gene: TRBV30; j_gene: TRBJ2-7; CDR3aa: CAWSGLAGAQTYEQYF; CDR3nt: TGTGCCTGGAGTGGGCTAGCGGGAGCCCAAACCTACGAGCAGTACTTC
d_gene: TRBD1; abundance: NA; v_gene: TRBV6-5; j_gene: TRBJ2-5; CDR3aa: CASRGTGMETQYF; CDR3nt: TGTGCCAGCAGGGGGACAGGGATGGAGACCCAGTACTTC
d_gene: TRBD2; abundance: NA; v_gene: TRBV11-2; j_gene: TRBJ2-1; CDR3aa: CASSLEPTSGHPYNEQFF; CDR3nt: TGTGCCAGCAGCTTAGAGCCCACTAGCGGCCACCCGTACAATGAGCAGTTCTTC
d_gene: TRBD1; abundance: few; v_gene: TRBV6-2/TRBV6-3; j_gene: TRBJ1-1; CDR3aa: CASSIFSGTGVEAFF; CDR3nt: TGTGCCAGCAGTATTTTCTCCGGGACAGGGGTTGAAGCTTTCTTT
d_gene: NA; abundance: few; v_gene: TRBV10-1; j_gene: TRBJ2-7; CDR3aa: CASSDGGYEQYF; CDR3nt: TGCGCCAGCAGTGACGGCGGCTACGAGCAGTACTTC
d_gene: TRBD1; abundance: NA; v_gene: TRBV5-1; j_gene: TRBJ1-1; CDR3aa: CASSSGAGGSVYTEAFF; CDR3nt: TGCGCCAGCAGCAGTGGGGCAGGGGGATCGGTGTACACTGAAGCTTTCTTT
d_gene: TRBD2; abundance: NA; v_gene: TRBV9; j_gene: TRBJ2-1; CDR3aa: CASSVAVSGRSSYNEQFF; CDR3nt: TGTGCCAGCAGCGTAGCCGTTAGCGGGAGAAGCTCCTACAATGAGCAGTTCTTC
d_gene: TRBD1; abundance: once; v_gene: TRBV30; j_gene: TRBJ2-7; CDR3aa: CAWSLQGQGSYEQYF; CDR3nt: TGTGCCTGGTCCTTACAGGGACAGGGGTCCTACGAGCAGTACTTC
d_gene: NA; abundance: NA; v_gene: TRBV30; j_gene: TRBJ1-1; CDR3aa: CAWKAYTEAFF; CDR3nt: TGTGCCTGGAAAGCATACACTGAAGCTTTCTTT
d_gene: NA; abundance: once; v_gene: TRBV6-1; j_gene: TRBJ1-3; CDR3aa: CASSESLRGGNTIYF; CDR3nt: TGTGCCAGCAGTGAATCTCTCCGGGGAGGAAACACCATATATTTT
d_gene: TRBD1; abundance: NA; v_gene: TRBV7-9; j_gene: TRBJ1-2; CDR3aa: CASSPPGTGGDRNTF; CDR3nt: TGTGCCAGCAGCCCGCCCGGGACAGGGGGCGATCGGAACACCTTC
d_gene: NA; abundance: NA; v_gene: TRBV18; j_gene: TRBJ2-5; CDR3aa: CASSPAGARETQYF; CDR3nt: TGTGCCAGCTCACCAGCAGGGGCACGTGAGACCCAGTACTTC